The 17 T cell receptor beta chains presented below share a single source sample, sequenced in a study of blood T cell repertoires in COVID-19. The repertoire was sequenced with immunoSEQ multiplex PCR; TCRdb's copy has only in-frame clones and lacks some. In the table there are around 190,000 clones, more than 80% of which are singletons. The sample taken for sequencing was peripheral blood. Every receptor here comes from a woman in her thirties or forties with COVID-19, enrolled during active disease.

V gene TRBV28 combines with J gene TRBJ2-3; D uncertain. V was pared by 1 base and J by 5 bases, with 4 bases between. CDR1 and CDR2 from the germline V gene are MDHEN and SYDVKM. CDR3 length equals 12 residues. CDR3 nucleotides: TGTGCCAGCAGTTTATTTCAAGATACGCAGTATTTT. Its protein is CASSLFQDTQYF.

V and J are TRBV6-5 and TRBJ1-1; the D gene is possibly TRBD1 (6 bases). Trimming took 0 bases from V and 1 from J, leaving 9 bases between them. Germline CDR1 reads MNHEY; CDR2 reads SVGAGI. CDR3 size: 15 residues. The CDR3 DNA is TGTGCCAGCAGTTACTCAGGGGGAGCGAACACTGAAGCTTTCTTT. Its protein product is CASSYSGGANTEAFF.

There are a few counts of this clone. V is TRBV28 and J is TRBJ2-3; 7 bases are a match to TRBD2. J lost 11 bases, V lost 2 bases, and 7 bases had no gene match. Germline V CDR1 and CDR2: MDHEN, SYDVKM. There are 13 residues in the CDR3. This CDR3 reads CASSLVRLARQYF. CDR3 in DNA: TGTGCCAGCAGTTTAGTTAGACTAGCCCGGCAGTATTTT.

CDR3 region: CASSPVLQPQHF. The DNA of the CDR3 is TGTGCCAGTAGTCCTGTTTTACAGCCCCAGCATTTT. The rearrangement uses TRBV19 and TRBJ1-5; the D is unclear. The CDR3 sequence is 12 residues long. V lost 5 bases, J lost 7 bases, and 9 bases lay in between. The germline V gene has CDR1 LNHDA and CDR2 SQIVND (reference sequence).

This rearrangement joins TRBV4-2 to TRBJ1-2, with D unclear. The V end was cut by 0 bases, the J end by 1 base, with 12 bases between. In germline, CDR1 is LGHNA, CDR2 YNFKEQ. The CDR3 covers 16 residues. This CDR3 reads CASSQEWEGLNYGYTF. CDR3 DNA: TGTGCCAGCAGCCAAGAGTGGGAAGGACTTAACTATGGCTACACCTTC.

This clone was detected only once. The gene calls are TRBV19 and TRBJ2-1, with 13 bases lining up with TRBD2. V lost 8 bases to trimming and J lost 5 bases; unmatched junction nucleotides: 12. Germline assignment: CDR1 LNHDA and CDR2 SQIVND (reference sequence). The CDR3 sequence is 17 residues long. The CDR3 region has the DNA TGTGCCAGTCAGACTAGCGGGGGGCCCAACTTACACAATGAGCAGTTCTTC. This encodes CASQTSGGPNLHNEQFF.

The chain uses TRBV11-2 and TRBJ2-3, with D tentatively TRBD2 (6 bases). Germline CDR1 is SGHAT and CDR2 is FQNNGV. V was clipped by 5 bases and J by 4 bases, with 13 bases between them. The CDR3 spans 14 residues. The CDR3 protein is CASSKGTPPDTQYF. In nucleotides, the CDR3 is TGTGCCAGCAGCAAAGGGACTCCCCCAGATACGCAGTATTTT. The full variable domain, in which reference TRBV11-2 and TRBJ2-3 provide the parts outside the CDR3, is EAGVAQSPRYKIIEKRQSVAFWCNPISGHATLYWYQQILGQGPKLLIQFQNNGVVDDSQLPKDRFSAERLKGVDSTLKIQPAKLEDSAVYLCASSKGTPPDTQYFGPGTRLTVL.

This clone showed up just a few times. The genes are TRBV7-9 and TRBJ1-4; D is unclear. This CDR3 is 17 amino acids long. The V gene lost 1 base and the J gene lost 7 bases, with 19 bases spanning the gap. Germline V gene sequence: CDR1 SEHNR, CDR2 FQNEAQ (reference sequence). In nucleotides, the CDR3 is TGTGCCAGCAGCTTAGAGACCGGGTCCTTCGGTAGTGAAAAACTGTTTTTT. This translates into CASSLETGSFGSEKLFF.

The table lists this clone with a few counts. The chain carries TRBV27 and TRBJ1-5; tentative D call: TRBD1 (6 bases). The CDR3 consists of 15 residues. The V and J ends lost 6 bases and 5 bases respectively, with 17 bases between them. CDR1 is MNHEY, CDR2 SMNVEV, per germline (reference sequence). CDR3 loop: CASRTYGTRDQPQHF. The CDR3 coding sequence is TGTGCCAGCAGAACATACGGGACAAGAGATCAGCCCCAGCATTTT.

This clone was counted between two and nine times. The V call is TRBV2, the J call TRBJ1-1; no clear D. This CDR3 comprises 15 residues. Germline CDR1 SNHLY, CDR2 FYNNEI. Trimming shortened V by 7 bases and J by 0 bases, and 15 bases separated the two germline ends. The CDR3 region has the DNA TGTGCCAGCATGGAGGGCAGTAGGATGAACACTGAAGCTTTCTTT. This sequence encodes CASMEGSRMNTEAFF.

The CDR3: CASSTGLAGVTVYEQYF. The CDR3 DNA sequence: TGTGCCAGCAGTACGGGACTAGCGGGAGTAACGGTCTACGAGCAGTACTTC. V usage is TRBV28 and J usage is TRBJ2-7, with TRBD2 matching over 14 bases. Germline CDR1 reads MDHEN; CDR2 reads SYDVKM. After removal of 5 bases from V and 3 bases from J, the junction contained 9 bases not matched to a gene. The CDR3 has 17 residues.

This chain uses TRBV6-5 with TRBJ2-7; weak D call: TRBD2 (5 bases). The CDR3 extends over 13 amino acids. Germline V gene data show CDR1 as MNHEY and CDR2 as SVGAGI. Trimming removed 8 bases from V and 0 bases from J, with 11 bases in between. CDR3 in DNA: TGTGCCAGCGCTCGAGGGAGCTCCTACGAGCAGTACTTC. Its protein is CASARGSSYEQYF.

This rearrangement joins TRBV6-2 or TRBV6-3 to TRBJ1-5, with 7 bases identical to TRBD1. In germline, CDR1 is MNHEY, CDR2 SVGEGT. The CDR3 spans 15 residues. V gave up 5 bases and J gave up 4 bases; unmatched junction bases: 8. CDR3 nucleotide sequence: TGTGCCAGCAGTCCCATGGGACAGCCGAATCAGCCCCAGCATTTT. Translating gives CASSPMGQPNQPQHF.

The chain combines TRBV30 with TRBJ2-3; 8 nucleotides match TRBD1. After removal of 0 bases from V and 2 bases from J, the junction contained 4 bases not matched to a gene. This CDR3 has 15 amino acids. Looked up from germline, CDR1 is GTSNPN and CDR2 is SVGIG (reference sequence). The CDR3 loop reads CAWSVAGGSTDTQYF. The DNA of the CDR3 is TGTGCCTGGAGTGTGGCAGGGGGCTCCACAGATACGCAGTATTTT.

CDR3 DNA: TGCGCCAGCAGCGAGACGACAGTAAACACCGGGGAGCTGTTTTTT. It translates to CASSETTVNTGELFF. The chain employs TRBV5-1 and TRBJ2-2, with D tentatively TRBD1 (5 bases). CDR3 size: 15 residues. Germline V gene data show CDR1 as SGHRS and CDR2 as YFSETQ. The ends were cut back, 4 bases at V and 2 bases at J, with 12 bases in the middle.

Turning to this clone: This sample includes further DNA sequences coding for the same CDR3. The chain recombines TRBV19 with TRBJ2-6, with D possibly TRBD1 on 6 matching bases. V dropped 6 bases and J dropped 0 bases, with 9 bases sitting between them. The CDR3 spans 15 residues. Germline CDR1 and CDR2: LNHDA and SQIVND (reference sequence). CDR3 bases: TGTGCCAGTAGGGGGGCCGGCTCTGGGGCCAACGTCCTGACTTTC. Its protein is CASRGAGSGANVLTF.

The CDR3 spells CASRSPGGVEVDTQYF. Here the CDR3 DNA reads TGTGCCAGTAGATCCCCCGGGGGGGTTGAGGTAGATACGCAGTATTTT. The genes are TRBV19 and TRBJ2-3, with 8 nucleotides matching TRBD2. The trim removed 6 bases at V and 5 bases at J, leaving 13 bases unmatched. Germline V lookup: CDR1 LNHDA, CDR2 SQIVND (reference sequence). The length of the CDR3 is 16 residues.